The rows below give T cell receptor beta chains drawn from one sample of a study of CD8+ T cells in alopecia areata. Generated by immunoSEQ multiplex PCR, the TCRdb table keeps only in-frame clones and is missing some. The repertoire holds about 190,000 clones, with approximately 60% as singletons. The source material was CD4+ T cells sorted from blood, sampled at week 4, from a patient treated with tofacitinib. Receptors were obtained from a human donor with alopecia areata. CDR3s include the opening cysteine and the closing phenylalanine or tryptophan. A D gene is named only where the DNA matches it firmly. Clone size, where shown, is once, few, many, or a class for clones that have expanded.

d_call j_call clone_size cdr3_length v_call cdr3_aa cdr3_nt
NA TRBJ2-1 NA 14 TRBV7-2 CASSFGTPYNEQFF TGTGCCAGCAGCTTCGGGACTCCTTACAATGAGCAGTTCTTC
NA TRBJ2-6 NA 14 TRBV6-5 CASSSKPGANVLTF TGTGCCAGCAGTTCTAAGCCTGGGGCCAACGTCCTGACTTTC
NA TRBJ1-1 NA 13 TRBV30 CAWSVGGGTEAFF TGTGCCTGGAGTGTCGGGGGCGGAACTGAAGCTTTCTTT
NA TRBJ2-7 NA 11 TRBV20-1 CSVEWGYEQYF TGCAGTGTTGAGTGGGGTTACGAGCAGTACTTC
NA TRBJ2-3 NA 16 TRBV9 CASSQDAASRLGSQYF TGTGCCAGCAGCCAAGACGCCGCTAGTCGGTTGGGATCGCAGTATTTT
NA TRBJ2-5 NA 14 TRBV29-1 CSVERGARWETQYF TGCAGCGTTGAAAGGGGGGCGCGGTGGGAGACCCAGTACTTC
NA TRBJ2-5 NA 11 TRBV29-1 CSVVVGETQYF TGCAGCGTTGTGGTAGGAGAGACCCAGTACTTC
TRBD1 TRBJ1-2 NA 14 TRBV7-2 CASSRPTGGYGYTF TGTGCCAGCAGCCGCCCGACAGGGGGCTATGGCTACACCTTC
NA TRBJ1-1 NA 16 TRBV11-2 CASCLGGDARNTEAFF TGTGCCAGCTGTCTCGGGGGGGACGCAAGGAACACTGAAGCTTTCTTT
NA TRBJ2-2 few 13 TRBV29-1 CSVDFGTTGELFF TGCAGCGTTGATTTCGGTACAACCGGGGAGCTGTTTTTT
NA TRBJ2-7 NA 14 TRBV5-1 CASRFGGASYEQYF TGCGCCAGCAGGTTTGGTGGGGCTAGCTACGAGCAGTACTTC
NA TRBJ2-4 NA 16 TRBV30 CAWTAWPGGGGNIQYF TGTGCCTGGACCGCTTGGCCAGGGGGAGGAGGAAACATTCAGTACTTC
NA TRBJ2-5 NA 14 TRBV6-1 CASSSGGTEETQYF TGTGCCAGCAGCTCCGGAGGGACGGAAGAGACCCAGTACTTC
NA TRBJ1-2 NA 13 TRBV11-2 CASSHGVNYGYTF TGTGCCAGCAGCCACGGGGTTAACTATGGCTACACCTTC
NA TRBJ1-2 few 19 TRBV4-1 CASSQPYISTWTGDYGYTF TGCGCCAGCAGCCAGCCATATATTTCCACTTGGACCGGGGACTATGGCTACACCTTC
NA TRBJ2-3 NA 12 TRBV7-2 CASSPIPDTQYF TGTGCCAGCAGCCCCATTCCAGATACGCAGTATTTT
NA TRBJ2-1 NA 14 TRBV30 CAWAPRGNYNEQFF TGTGCCTGGGCCCCTCGGGGGAATTACAATGAGCAGTTCTTC
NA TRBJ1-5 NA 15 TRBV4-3 CASSQDPTPKEPQHF TGCGCCAGCAGCCAAGATCCGACCCCGAAGGAGCCCCAGCATTTT
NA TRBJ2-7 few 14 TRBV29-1 CSVREGGTGNEQYF TGCAGCGTTCGGGAGGGAGGGACAGGAAACGAGCAGTACTTC
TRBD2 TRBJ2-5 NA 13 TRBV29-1 CSVVGLASGTQYF TGCAGCGTGGTCGGACTAGCGTCTGGGACCCAGTACTTC
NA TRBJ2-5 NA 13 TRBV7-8 CASREGLVETQYF TGTGCCAGCAGGGAGGGGCTAGTGGAGACCCAGTACTTC
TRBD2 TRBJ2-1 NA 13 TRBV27 CASERAGDGEQFF TGTGCCAGCGAAAGAGCGGGAGACGGTGAGCAGTTCTTC
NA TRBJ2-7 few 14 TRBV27 CASSLDRRDYEQYF TGTGCCAGCAGTCTTGACAGGAGGGACTACGAGCAGTACTTC
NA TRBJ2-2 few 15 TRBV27 CASSPYPGTTGELFF TGTGCCAGCAGTCCTTATCCAGGGACAACCGGGGAGCTGTTTTTT
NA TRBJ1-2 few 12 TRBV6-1 CASSERGHGYTF TGTGCCAGCAGTGAACGGGGGCATGGCTACACCTTC
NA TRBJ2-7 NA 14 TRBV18 CASSPGQKPYEQYF TGTGCCAGCTCACCCGGGCAGAAACCCTACGAGCAGTACTTC
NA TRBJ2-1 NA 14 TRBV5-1 CASSLEETYNEQFF TGCGCCAGCAGCTTGGAGGAGACCTACAATGAGCAGTTCTTC
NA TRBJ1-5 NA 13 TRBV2 CASSADSNQPQHF TGTGCCAGCAGTGCGGACAGTAATCAGCCCCAGCATTTT
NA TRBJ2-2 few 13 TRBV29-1 CSVEADRPGELFF TGCAGCGTTGAAGCGGACCGGCCCGGGGAGCTGTTTTTT
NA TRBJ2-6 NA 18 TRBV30 CAWSVLRLTNSGANVLTF TGTGCCTGGAGTGTATTGAGACTTACAAACTCTGGGGCCAACGTCCTGACTTTC
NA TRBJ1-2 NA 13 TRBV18 CASSPPAGDGYTF TGTGCCAGCTCACCACCGGCAGGGGATGGCTACACCTTC
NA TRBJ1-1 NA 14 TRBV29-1 CSVEWQGTNTEAFF TGCAGCGTTGAATGGCAGGGAACGAACACTGAAGCTTTCTTT
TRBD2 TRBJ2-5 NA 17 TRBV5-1 CASSFALAGDRGETQYF TGCGCCAGCAGCTTCGCGCTAGCGGGAGATCGGGGAGAGACCCAGTACTTC
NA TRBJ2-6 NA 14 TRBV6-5 CASSSMAGANVLTF TGTGCCAGCAGTTCGATGGCTGGGGCCAACGTCCTGACTTTC
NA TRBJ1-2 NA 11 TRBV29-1 CSALANYGYTF TGCAGCGCCCTAGCGAACTATGGCTACACCTTC
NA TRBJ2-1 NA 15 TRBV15 CATSRDQGIRNEQFF TGTGCCACCAGCAGAGATCAGGGGATTAGGAATGAGCAGTTCTTC
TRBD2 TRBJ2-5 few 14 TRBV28 CASSFRSGEETQYF TGTGCCAGCAGTTTTAGGAGCGGGGAAGAGACCCAGTACTTC
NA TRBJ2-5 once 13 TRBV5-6 CASRAAGTETQYF TGTGCCAGCAGGGCCGCGGGGACCGAGACCCAGTACTTC
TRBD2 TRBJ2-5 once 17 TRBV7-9 CASSLDRASGSQETQYF TGTGCCAGCAGCTTAGATCGGGCTAGCGGGTCCCAAGAGACCCAGTACTTC